This T cell receptor (beta chain) was retrieved from a study of OX40 agonist ivuxolimab in advanced cancers. Sequencing used immunoSEQ multiplex PCR; TCRdb keeps in-frame clones, though not all of them. The sample consists of tens of thousands of clones, less than 95% of them appearing once. Germline V CDR1 and CDR2: SGHDN, FVKESK. The junction had 0 bases not matched to a gene; V was cut back by 2 bases and J by 3 bases. There are 13 residues in the CDR3. Sequencing used CD4+ or CD8+ T cells sorted from blood, obtained in a trial of the OX40 agonist ivuxolimab. The sequence was collected from an adult with an advanced solid tumor such as melanoma, head and neck, liver or kidney cancer. The rearrangement joins TRBV14 to TRBJ1-2; TRBD1 matches 7 bases. In DNA form, the CDR3 reads TGTGCCAGCAGCCAACAGGGGGACTATGGCTACACCTTC. Translated, it gives CASSQQGDYGYTF.